A single sample gave rise to the 10 T cell receptor beta chains below, sequenced in a study of blood T cell repertoires in COVID-19. Clones were read by immunoSEQ multiplex PCR, and TCRdb kept only the in-frame ones, dropping some. The data contain hundreds of thousands of clones, 80% to 90% of them seen just once; the ten biggest clones take up about 1.1%. Sequencing was done on a sample of PBMCs or T cells enriched from blood (not recorded which). The source of these receptors is a young man who had recovered from COVID-19.

The chain links TRBV9 to TRBJ1-4, with D possibly TRBD1 on 5 matching bases. V was pared by 3 bases and J by 8 bases, with 11 bases between. The CDR3 loop spans 13 amino acids. CDR1 is SGDLS and CDR2 is YYNGEE in the germline V gene. The CDR3 region has the DNA TGTGCCAGCAGCGAAGGGACTGGAGAAAAACTGTTTTTT. Protein sequence: CASSEGTGEKLFF.

Details on this clone: The junction and the germline gene differ at one end; a read error may be behind it. The chain recombines TRBV12-3 or TRBV12-4 with TRBJ2-1; TRBD1 matches 7 bases. The CDR3 has 13 residues. The CDR3 nucleotides are TGTGCCAGCAGTTTGGGATCGGGGACAGCTTTTATCTTC. Amino acids: CASSLGSGTAFIF.

The chain has TRBV7-2 and TRBJ2-1, with TRBD2 matching 8 bases. The CDR3 has 13 residues. Germline V gives CDR1 SGHTA, CDR2 FQGNSA. J lost 6 bases, V lost 4 bases, and 2 bases had no gene match. The CDR3 here is CASSSGLANEQFF. In DNA, the CDR3 is TGTGCCAGCAGCTCCGGACTAGCCAATGAGCAGTTCTTC.

The gene calls are TRBV24-1 and TRBJ2-2; TRBD2 aligns across 13 bases. Losses at the gene ends were 7 bases for V and 1 base for J; bases not matched to a gene: 5. The CDR3 consists of 17 residues. The V gene's germline CDR1 is KGHDR and CDR2 SFDVKD. The CDR3 coding sequence is TGTGCCACCAGAGACGGACTAGCGGGAGTGAACACCGGGGAGCTGTTTTTT. This sequence encodes CATRDGLAGVNTGELFF.

The chain has TRBV5-1 and TRBJ1-1; TRBD1 aligns across 8 bases. V shed 2 bases, J shed 10 bases, and the junction held 10 bases outside the gene matches. The length of the CDR3 is 14 residues. CDR1 and CDR2 (germline): SGHRS, YFSETQ. The CDR3 nucleotides read TGCGCCAGCAGCTTTTCGACAGGGGACGTTAGAGCTTTCTTT. Translating gives CASSFSTGDVRAFF. Filled out from reference TRBV5-1 and TRBJ1-1, the complete variable domain reads KAGVTQTPRYLIKTRGQQVTLSCSPISGHRSVSWYQQTPGQGLQFLFEYFSETQRNKGNFPGRFSGRQFSNSRSEMNVSTLELGDSALYLCASSFSTGDVRAFFGQGTRLTVV.

This chain links TRBV5-1 with TRBJ1-4, with a possible D match to TRBD1 (6 bases). Germline-derived CDR1 and CDR2 are SGHRS and YFSETQ. Deletions cut 3 bases from V and 0 bases from J, with 12 bases between. The CDR3 length is 16 residues. The CDR3 spells CASSYTGIATNEKLFF. The CDR3 coding sequence is TGCGCCAGCAGCTACACAGGGATTGCAACTAATGAAAAACTGTTTTTT.

The chain is built from TRBV4-1 and TRBJ1-2, with D perhaps TRBD1 (5 bases). The V end lost 0 bases, the J end lost 4 bases, and 18 bases lay between the germline ends. The CDR3 has 17 residues. The germline V gene has CDR1 MGHRA and CDR2 YSYEKL. The CDR3 protein is CASSQDRGPRLGYGYTF. The DNA of the CDR3 is TGCGCCAGCAGCCAAGATAGGGGCCCCCGGTTAGGCTATGGCTACACCTTC.

The V gene is TRBV12-3 or TRBV12-4, the J gene TRBJ2-1; D remains unclear. Deletions cut 7 bases from V and 4 bases from J, with 5 bases between. The CDR3 consists of 11 residues. CDR3 coding DNA: TGTGCCAGCACCCAATACAATGAGCAGTTCTTC. Encoded protein: CASTQYNEQFF.

A remark on this clone: A read error may produce the germline difference seen at one junction end. CDR3 sequence reads: CASSYSDNSPLHF. CDR3 nucleotide sequence: TGTGCCAGCAGTTACTCCGATAATTCACCCCTCCACTTT. V gene TRBV6-5 combines with J gene TRBJ1-6; D unclear. CDR3 length: 13 residues. Germline V CDR1 and CDR2: MNHEY, SVGAGI.

CDR3 in DNA: TGTGCCAGCAGCCCCTCAGGGACTAGCGGCGAGACCCAGTACTTC. Its translation is CASSPSGTSGETQYF. The J gene is TRBJ2-5, the V gene TRBV11-2; 11 bases map to TRBD2. The CDR3 consists of 15 residues. Trimming at V came to 5 bases and at J to 5 bases, leaving 7 bases not matched to a gene. The germline CDR1 and CDR2 sequences are SGHAT and FQNNGV.